Below, one T cell receptor beta chain is given with its context. Its antigen is unknown. The data belong to a study of cytomegalovirus exposure and HLA in healthy donors. Regarding the study as a whole: Investigators reported 150 to 200 TCR beta chains as tied to cytomegalovirus. More clonal expansion characterized HLA-associated TCR beta chains than equally common others in a later analysis.

The CDR3 is made up of 14 amino acids. The germline gives CDR1 SGHNT, CDR2 YYREEE (reference sequence). V gave up 2 bases and J gave up 7 bases, with 15 bases separating them. Amplification used 60 Vbeta primers and 13 Jbeta primers. Clones were read by immunoSEQ multiplex PCR, and TCRdb kept only the in-frame ones, dropping some. This listing includes under 100,000 clones. The TCR was taken from a woman aged 30 to 39 in good health and CMV-seronegative. The material sequenced was PBMCs. This chain joins TRBV5-4 and TRBJ2-5, with D perhaps TRBD1 (6 bases). The CDR3 DNA reads as TGTGCCAGCAGCTTTTCGTACAGGGATTCGACCCAGTACTTC. Amino acid sequence: CASSFSYRDSTQYF.